The 28 T cell receptor beta chains below all came from one sample that was sequenced in a study of T cell repertoires in cytomegalovirus infection. TCRdb re-derived calls from the reads in MiXCR, one entry per CDR3 protein. Here the sample spans 600,000 to 800,000 distinct CDR3 sequences, approximately 24% being singletons. Sample: CD8+ T cells from PBMCs. These receptors came from a human donor in good health (CMV status not recorded). Some clones in this sample may be carry-over from other donors' samples.

Many counts were recorded for this clonotype. The chain is built from TRBV7-9 and TRBJ1-1, with D perhaps matching TRBD1 (6 bases). CDR3 size: 13 residues. Trimming shortened V by 5 bases and J by 0 bases, and 7 bases separated the two germline ends. CDR1 SEHNR and CDR2 FQNEAQ come from the germline V gene (reference sequence). The CDR3 DNA reads as TGTGCCAGCAGCAGGACAGTGAACACTGAAGCTTTCTTT. Its translation: CASSRTVNTEAFF.

In this sample, this clonotype turned up many times. This sequence joins TRBV28 and TRBJ1-2; D not resolved. Trimming shortened V by 0 bases and J by 0 bases, and 14 bases separated the two germline ends. From germline, CDR1 is MDHEN and CDR2 SYDVKM. This CDR3 contains 17 residues. CDR3 in amino acids: CASSLWQPTTTNYGYTF. For the CDR3, the DNA is TGTGCCAGCAGTTTATGGCAGCCAACTACGACTAACTATGGCTACACCTTC.

This chain uses TRBV28 with TRBJ1-5; D uncertain. The CDR3 runs to 16 residues. CDR1 is MDHEN, CDR2 SYDVKM, per germline. Trimming stripped 1 base from V and 1 base from J, with 11 bases between. CDR3: CASSLFIGSSNQPQHF. CDR3 nucleotides: TGTGCCAGCAGTTTATTTATAGGGTCGAGCAATCAGCCCCAGCATTTT.

This clonotype came up a few times. This chain joins TRBV11-2 and TRBJ2-5; no reliable D call. Trimming stripped 5 bases from V and 1 base from J, with 8 bases between. The CDR3 is 13 residues long. Germline V gene lookup returns CDR1 SGHAT and CDR2 FQNNGV. In nucleotides, the CDR3 is TGTGCCAGCAGCCCCTACTTCCAAGAGACCCAGTACTTC. Protein sequence: CASSPYFQETQYF.

This clonotype has at least ten counts. This chain links TRBV24-1 with TRBJ2-7; D is possibly TRBD2 (6 bases). Germline CDR1 is KGHDR and CDR2 is SFDVKD. CDR3 size: 17 residues. With 12 bases removed from V and 3 bases from J, the gap between germline ends came to 29 bases. CDR3 nucleotides: TGTGCCCCAGCTTGGCGGCGGAGGGTTATGGGCATCTACGAGCAGTACGTC. This gives the protein CAPAWRRRVMGIYEQYV.

This clonotype has more than one count but fewer than ten. This sequence joins TRBV23-1 and TRBJ2-1; no clear D. TRBV23-1 is an ORF, and what it does is uncertain. The CDR3 is 14 residues long. Trimming took 0 bases from V and 6 from J, leaving 9 bases between them. CDR3 DNA sequence: TGCGCCAGCAGTCAATCCATATCGGTCAATGAGCAGTTCTTC. It is translated as CASSQSISVNEQFF.

This clonotype was seen ten or more times. V is TRBV7-2 and J is TRBJ2-2, with D possibly being TRBD2 (6 bases). The CDR3 is made up of 20 amino acids. Trimming pared 1 base from V and 3 bases from J, leaving 24 bases between. CDR1 is SGHTA, CDR2 FQGNSA, per germline. The CDR3 spells CASSLVPLFVTSMDTGELFF. The CDR3 nucleotides are TGTGCCAGCAGCTTAGTGCCCCTCTTCGTCACTAGCATGGACACCGGGGAGCTGTTTTTT. Full variable domain (remainder filled in from reference TRBV7-2 and TRBJ2-2): GAGVSQSPSNKVTEKGKDVELRCDPISGHTALYWYRQSLGQGLEFLIYFQGNSAPDKSGLPSDRFSAERTGGSVSTLTIQRTQQEDSAVYLCASSLVPLFVTSMDTGELFFGEGSRLTVL.

In its sample, this clonotype was seen many times. V is TRBV7-9 and J is TRBJ2-6; no firm D call. V was shortened by 5 bases and J by 4 bases, with 9 bases between the two germline ends. The germline V gene has CDR1 SEHNR and CDR2 FQNEAQ (reference sequence). The CDR3 totals 14 residues. The CDR3 nucleotides read TGTGCCAGCAGCCCCCCTTACGGGGCCAACGTCCTGACTTTC. Translation gives CASSPPYGANVLTF.

To note about this clonotype: A much larger clone differs by one base, so this may be a read error. The V call is TRBV7-2, the J call TRBJ2-2; 7 bases agree with TRBD2. Germline-derived CDR1 and CDR2 are SGHTA and FQGNSA. This CDR3 has 19 amino acids. The DNA for the CDR3 is TGTGCCAGCAGACTAATCTGGTCGGGACTAAAACTTCAGGCCGGGGAGCAGTTTTTT. It codes for CASRLIWSGLKLQAGEQFF.

There are many counts of this clonotype. The chain has TRBV27 and TRBJ2-2, with 7 bases aligning to TRBD2. Germline lookup yields CDR1 MNHEY and CDR2 SMNVEV (reference sequence). Trimming cost V 1 base and J 6 bases; bases outside gene matches: 2. The CDR3 has 14 residues. CDR3 sequence: CASSLLAGAGELFF. The CDR3 DNA sequence: TGTGCCAGCAGTTTATTGGCGGGGGCCGGGGAGCTGTTTTTT.

This rearrangement joins TRBV19 to TRBJ1-1, with unresolved D. Per the germline V gene, CDR1 is LNHDA and CDR2 is SQIVND (reference sequence). V shed 5 bases and J shed 1 base, with 23 bases lying between them. This CDR3 spans 18 amino acids. CDR3 nucleotides: TGTGCCAGTAGTTATAGTCAATGGTCAAAAATTGGGAACACTGAAGCTTTCTTT. It specifies CASSYSQWSKIGNTEAFF. Supplemented by reference TRBV19 and TRBJ1-1, the full variable domain reads DGGITQSPKYLFRKEGQNVTLSCEQNLNHDAMYWYRQDPGQGLRLIYYSQIVNDFQKGDIAEGYSVSREKKESFPLTVTSAQKNPTAFYLCASSYSQWSKIGNTEAFFGQGTRLTVV.

This clonotype was found a few times. The V and J genes are TRBV10-1 and TRBJ2-2; D possibly matches TRBD1 or TRBD2 (5 bases each). The CDR3 consists of 19 residues. Trimming cost V 4 bases and J 1 base, with 22 bases left between them. From germline, CDR1 is WNHNN and CDR2 SYGVQD (reference sequence). This CDR3 is CASSGPGPSAGRNTGELFF. The CDR3 DNA sequence: TGCGCCAGCAGTGGCCCGGGGCCCTCGGCAGGCCGGAACACCGGGGAGCTGTTTTTT.

This clonotype was detected a few times. The J gene is TRBJ2-2, the V gene TRBV7-3, with 7 bases fitting TRBD1. Germline CDR1 reads SGHTA; CDR2 reads FQGTGA. With 3 bases clipped from V and 0 bases from J, the junction kept 4 bases outside the gene matches. The CDR3 extends over 16 amino acids. The CDR3 protein is CASSFFGTANTGELFF. The CDR3 DNA is TGTGCCAGCAGCTTCTTCGGGACAGCGAACACCGGGGAGCTGTTTTTT.

This clonotype was observed a few times. This chain joins TRBV20-1 and TRBJ1-2; TRBD1 agrees at 8 bases. V was pared by 3 bases and J by 0 bases, with 6 bases of the junction left unmatched. There are 15 residues in the CDR3. Germline V gene sequence: CDR1 DFQATT, CDR2 SNEGSKA (reference sequence). CDR3: CSASLGTGANYGYTF. The CDR3 DNA follows: TGCAGTGCTAGTCTTGGGACAGGCGCTAACTATGGCTACACCTTC.

This chain links TRBV7-6 with TRBJ2-1; the match to TRBD2 covers 9 bases. The CDR3 sequence is 16 residues long. V lost 1 base and J lost 5; bases outside the gene matches: 6. Germline V lookup: CDR1 SGHVS, CDR2 FNYEAQ. CDR3 nucleotide sequence: TGTGCCAGCAGCTTAGGATCTAGCGGGGCCCACAATGAGCAGTTCTTC. This encodes CASSLGSSGAHNEQFF.

The table lists this clonotype with a few counts. J is TRBJ2-2 and V is TRBV9; D not certain. Trimming removed 0 bases at V and 7 bases at J, with 7 bases between. There are 13 residues in the CDR3. In germline, CDR1 is SGDLS, CDR2 YYNGEE. In nucleotides, the CDR3 is TGTGCCAGCAGCGTAGATCGCGGCGGGGAGCTGTTTTTT. It specifies CASSVDRGGELFF.

The genes are TRBV29-1 and TRBJ2-1; D not certain. Germline-derived CDR1 and CDR2 are SQVTM and ANQGSEA. This CDR3 contains 12 residues. V was trimmed by 5 bases and J by 4 bases, leaving 9 bases between them. Written as DNA, the CDR3 is TGCAGCGTTCCCTTCAGGTACAATGAGCAGTTCTTC. Translating it yields CSVPFRYNEQFF.

On this clonotype itself: Relative to the germline gene, one junction end is altered; a read error may explain this. This chain links TRBV2 with TRBJ2-7; 7 positions match TRBD1. This CDR3 region has 16 residues. The germline CDR1 and CDR2 sequences are SNHLY and FYNNEI. CDR3: CASSGPGTVVDGKGCF. For the CDR3, the DNA is TGTGCCAGCAGTGGGCCGGGGACAGTAGTCGATGGAAAAGGCTGTTTC.

This clonotype was detected only once. The CDR3: CASSRLAGGFETQYF. CDR3 DNA: TGTGCCAGTAGCCGCCTAGCGGGGGGGTTTGAGACCCAGTACTTC. This chain joins TRBV19 and TRBJ2-5, with 12 bases fitting TRBD2. Germline trimming cut 6 bases from V and 5 bases from J; bases unmatched to any gene: 7. The CDR3 is 15 amino acids. Germline CDR1 reads LNHDA; CDR2 reads SQIVND (reference sequence).

The chain employs TRBV6-2 or TRBV6-3 and TRBJ2-5; 7 bases are a match to TRBD1. V lost 2 bases and J lost 2; bases outside the gene matches: 14. This CDR3 spans 18 amino acids. Germline assignment: CDR1 MNHEY and CDR2 SVGEGT. CDR3 nucleotides: TGTGCCAGCAGTTACACCGACCGACCGGACAGGTCACAAGAGACCCAGTACTTC. Translated, it gives CASSYTDRPDRSQETQYF.

This clonotype was seen more than once but under ten times. V usage is TRBV10-3 and J usage is TRBJ1-6, with D possibly TRBD1 on 6 matching bases. V lost 2 bases to trimming and J lost 6 bases, with 14 bases between them. Germline loops: CDR1 ENHRY, CDR2 SYGVKD. This CDR3 is built from 16 residues. CDR3 DNA sequence: TGTGCCATCAGTGAGGTTTCAGGGGCATCTAATTCACCCCTCCACTTT. This encodes CAISEVSGASNSPLHF.

The chain carries TRBV19 and TRBJ1-1; D not certain. Trimming shortened V by 5 bases and J by 3 bases, and 19 bases separated the two germline ends. The length of the CDR3 is 16 residues. The V gene's germline CDR1 is LNHDA and CDR2 SQIVND (reference sequence). The CDR3 loop is CASSDPNYLMDTEAFF. Here the CDR3 DNA reads TGTGCCAGTAGTGATCCGAACTACTTAATGGACACTGAAGCTTTCTTT.

This clonotype has more than one count but fewer than ten. CDR3 in DNA: TGTGCCAGTAACCCTTCCGACAGAACAGATACGCAGTATTTT. Protein: CASNPSDRTDTQYF. The V gene is TRBV25-1, the J gene TRBJ2-3; possible D gene TRBD1, 5 bases. This CDR3 contains 14 residues. Germline values: CDR1 MGHDK, CDR2 SYGVNS. V dropped 9 bases and J dropped 3 bases, with 16 bases sitting between them.

This clonotype was observed a handful of times. The chain carries TRBV29-1 and TRBJ2-7, with D possibly called TRBD1 or TRBD2 (5 bases each). With 2 bases removed from V and 0 bases from J, the gap between germline ends came to 8 bases. Per the germline V gene, CDR1 is SQVTM and CDR2 is ANQGSEA. The length of the CDR3 is 13 residues. CDR3 nucleotides: TGCAGCGTTGAAAGAGGGGACTCCTACGAGCAGTACTTC. Translating it yields CSVERGDSYEQYF.

This clonotype was picked up a small number of times. The V and J genes are TRBV7-9 and TRBJ1-2, with 7 bases matching TRBD1. The CDR3 sequence is 18 residues long. Losses at the gene ends were 5 bases for V and 5 bases for J; bases not matched to a gene: 20. Germline CDR1 reads SEHNR; CDR2 reads FQNEAQ (reference sequence). The CDR3 bases are TGTGCCAGCAGCCATCCGAGACAGGGATACGGACCGGGATATGGCTACACCTTC. It specifies CASSHPRQGYGPGYGYTF. Full variable domain (remainder filled in from reference TRBV7-9 and TRBJ1-2): DTGVSQNPRHKITKRGQNVTFRCDPISEHNRLYWYRQTLGQGPEFLTYFQNEAQLEKSRLLSDRFSAERPKGSFSTLEIQRTEQGDSAMYLCASSHPRQGYGPGYGYTFGSGTRLTVV.

Ten or more counts support this clonotype. The V call is TRBV10-3, the J call TRBJ1-1, with D uncertain. Trimming pared 0 bases from V and 6 bases from J, leaving 11 bases between. CDR1 is ENHRY, CDR2 SYGVKD, per germline. CDR3 size: 14 residues. CDR3 in DNA: TGTGCCATCAGTGAGTCGACGGGGTCGGCTGAAGCTTTCTTT. It specifies CAISESTGSAEAFF.

This clonotype came up once. Possible read error: a much larger clone is one base away. V is TRBV7-8 and J is TRBJ2-1; D uncertain. The CDR3 extends over 16 amino acids. CDR1 and CDR2 from the germline V gene are SGHVS and FQNEAQ. V was shortened by 6 bases and J by 10 bases, with 25 bases between the two germline ends. The CDR3, as DNA: TGTGCCAGCAGATTAAGAGTACTCGGCCCAATGAGGGAGCAGTTCTTC. Translation gives CASRLRVLGPMREQFF.

The CDR3 bases are TGTGCCAGCCAACGGTGGGAAATGGATGTGGACACCATATATTTT. Amino acid sequence: CASQRWEMDVDTIYF. The rearrangement joins TRBV11-1 to TRBJ1-3; no reliable D call. CDR1 SGHAT and CDR2 FQDESV come from the germline V gene (reference sequence). The CDR3 consists of 15 residues. V lost 8 bases to trimming and J lost 8 bases, with 22 bases between them.